Each of the 30 T cell receptor beta chains below was sequenced from the same sample in a study of vaccination effects on CD4 cells after COVID-19. Method: immunoSEQ multiplex PCR; TCRdb's copy keeps in-frame clones and lacks some. The sample has about 68,000 clones, approximately 80% seen once. No antigen is known for these receptors. Antigen-specific CD4+ T cell clonotypes were called by their expansion after viral peptide-pool culture in ViraFEST. Once cultured for 9 to 11 days, the cells underwent separation to obtain CD4+ T cells. None of the vaccinated had previously contracted SARS-CoV-2, and their nucleocapsid antibodies tested negative. The sample in question was CD4+ T cells from PBMCs cultured with SARS-CoV-2 spike peptides, obtained before COVID-19 vaccination. Every receptor here comes from a human donor who received a COVID-19 vaccine.

The chain recombines TRBV19 with TRBJ1-2, with a tentative D call TRBD1 (6 bases). This CDR3 is 14 amino acids long. CDR1 and CDR2 from the germline V gene are LNHDA and SQIVND (reference sequence). The V gene lost 3 bases and the J gene lost 4 bases, with 12 bases spanning the gap. CDR3 nucleotides: TGTGCCAGTAGTATGGCAGGGGTCGGCTATGGCTACACCTTC. Translation gives CASSMAGVGYGYTF. The full variable domain, with the rest looked up from reference TRBV19 and TRBJ1-2, is DGGITQSPKYLFRKEGQNVTLSCEQNLNHDAMYWYRQDPGQGLRLIYYSQIVNDFQKGDIAEGYSVSREKKESFPLTVTSAQKNPTAFYLCASSMAGVGYGYTFGSGTRLTVV.

V gene TRBV28 combines with J gene TRBJ2-1, with a tentative D call TRBD1 (6 bases). This CDR3 is built from 15 residues. The germline V gene has CDR1 MDHEN and CDR2 SYDVKM. Trimming removed 8 bases from V and 5 bases from J, with 19 bases in between. CDR3 nucleotides: TGTGCCAGCGAGTCAGTGGGGGCGAGGGACAATGAGCAGTTCTTC. Its translation: CASESVGARDNEQFF. Variable domain in full (rest from reference TRBV28 and TRBJ2-1): DVKVTQSSRYLVKRTGEKVFLECVQDMDHENMFWYRQDPGLGLRLIYFSYDVKMKEKGDIPEGYSVSREKKERFSLILESASTNQTSMYLCASESVGARDNEQFFGPGTRLTVL.

The rearrangement links TRBV3-1 (or the pseudogene TRBV3-2) to TRBJ2-3, with TRBD1 matching over 9 bases. J was trimmed by 5 bases and V by 4 bases; bases with no gene match: 7. The CDR3 has 15 amino acids. The germline V gene encodes CDR1 LGHDT and CDR2 YNNKEL (reference sequence). Here the CDR3 reads CASSPRTGDEDTQYF. For the CDR3, the DNA is TGTGCCAGCAGCCCCCGGACAGGGGACGAAGATACGCAGTATTTT.

The V and J genes are TRBV2 and TRBJ2-7; the D gene is possibly TRBD2 (6 bases). Germline-derived CDR1 and CDR2 are SNHLY and FYNNEI. The V end was cut by 4 bases, the J end by 2 bases, with 9 bases between. The CDR3 covers 13 residues. The CDR3 DNA follows: TGTGCCAGCAGTGTCGAGCGGGCCTACGAGCAGTACGTC. Its translation is CASSVERAYEQYV.

The chain joins TRBV11-2 to TRBJ2-1, with a possible D match to TRBD1 (6 bases). The germline gives CDR1 SGHAT, CDR2 FQNNGV. The CDR3 is 14 amino acids. The V end was cut by 6 bases, the J end by 5 bases, with 14 bases between. The CDR3 spells CASRGQLYHNEQFF. In DNA, the CDR3 is TGTGCCAGCAGAGGACAGCTGTACCACAATGAGCAGTTCTTC.

This clone was detected only once. V and J are TRBV14 and TRBJ1-1, with TRBD1 identical over 7 bases. The V segment lost 1 base and the J segment 11 bases; nucleotides outside the gene matches: 13. CDR3 length: 15 amino acids. Germline CDR1 and CDR2: SGHDN and FVKESK. CDR3 region: CASSQAEGALRIAFF. The CDR3, as DNA: TGTGCCAGCAGCCAAGCAGAGGGGGCATTGCGGATCGCTTTCTTT.

V usage is TRBV19 and J usage is TRBJ1-5, with no clear D. The CDR3 sequence is 14 residues long. CDR1 LNHDA and CDR2 SQIVND come from the germline V gene (reference sequence). The germline V and J ends were trimmed by 2 bases and 3 bases, with 8 bases remaining between them. Here the CDR3 reads CASSIPSYNQPQHF. DNA for the CDR3: TGTGCCAGTAGTATACCCTCGTACAATCAGCCCCAGCATTTT.

This chain joins TRBV5-4 and TRBJ1-2, with a tentative D call TRBD1 (6 bases). CDR1 and CDR2 (germline): SGHNT, YYREEE (reference sequence). V lost 3 bases, J lost 7 bases, and 19 bases lay in between. This CDR3 is 15 amino acids long. Written as DNA, the CDR3 is TGTGCCAGCAGCTATTCATCAGGGGTAGGGTTTGGCTACACCTTC. Its protein is CASSYSSGVGFGYTF. The full variable domain, rest sourced from reference TRBV5-4 and TRBJ1-2, is ETGVTQSPTHLIKTRGQQVTLRCSSQSGHNTVSWYQQALGQGPQFIFQYYREEENGRGNFPPRFSGLQFPNYSSELNVNALELDDSALYLCASSYSSGVGFGYTFGSGTRLTVV.

The CDR3 nucleotides are TGTGCCAGCAGCTCTAGCGGGGGCTTCCAAGAGACCCAGTACTTC. Translating gives CASSSSGGFQETQYF. The genes are TRBV5-8 and TRBJ2-5; 10 bases agree with TRBD2. V was pared by 3 bases and J by 1 base, with 3 bases of the junction left unmatched. This CDR3 has 15 amino acids. From germline, CDR1 is SGHTS and CDR2 YDEGEE.

This clone was seen more than once but under ten times. The rearrangement links TRBV15 to TRBJ1-2; TRBD1 matches at 9 bases. Per germline, CDR1 LNHNV and CDR2 YYDKDF (reference sequence). V lost 5 bases and J lost 3; bases outside the gene matches: 13. The CDR3 has 17 residues. CDR3 nucleotides: TGTGCCACCAGCGGGCCGGACCGGGACAGGGAGGACTATGGCTACACCTTC. Protein product: CATSGPDRDREDYGYTF.

This chain links TRBV18 with TRBJ1-5; 7 bases agree with TRBD1. Germline assignment: CDR1 KGHSH and CDR2 LQKENI. V gave up 6 bases and J gave up 2 bases; unmatched junction bases: 7. CDR3 length equals 15 residues. The CDR3 sequence: CASSQGGGGNQPQHF. The CDR3 nucleotides read TGTGCCAGCTCCCAGGGGGGGGGTGGCAATCAGCCCCAGCATTTT.

This chain joins TRBV6-1 and TRBJ1-2, with 7 bases fitting TRBD1. CDR1 and CDR2 (germline): MNHNS, SASEGT. The CDR3 covers 15 residues. The J segment lost 2 bases and the V segment lost 0 bases, leaving 3 bases of the junction unmatched. This CDR3 is CASSEALGQNYGYTF. The CDR3 DNA is TGTGCCAGCAGTGAAGCGCTGGGACAGAACTATGGCTACACCTTC.

The chain carries TRBV18 and TRBJ2-1; 9 nucleotides agree with TRBD2. The junction had 3 bases not matched to a gene; V was cut back by 0 bases and J by 3 bases. The CDR3 is 16 residues long. Germline CDR1 and CDR2: KGHSH and LQKENI. DNA for the CDR3: TGTGCCAGCTCACCACCGAGGACTAGCGACTACAATGAGCAGTTCTTC. Translated: CASSPPRTSDYNEQFF.

The chain links TRBV11-3 to TRBJ2-1; D remains unclear. This CDR3 is 13 amino acids long. Germline V lookup: CDR1 SGHNT, CDR2 YENEEA. V was shortened by 1 base and J by 6 bases, with 7 bases between the two germline ends. CDR3 sequence reads: CASSLGPSNEQFF. For the CDR3, the DNA is TGTGCCAGCAGCTTAGGACCGTCCAATGAGCAGTTCTTC.

The chain links TRBV6-5 to TRBJ1-3; 9 nucleotides match TRBD1. V dropped 6 bases and J dropped 10; count of bases not matched to a gene: 10. This CDR3 has 14 residues. From germline, CDR1 is MNHEY and CDR2 SVGAGI. CDR3 DNA sequence: TGTGCCAGCAGGGAGGGACAGGGTATAGTAACCATATATTTT. Encoded protein: CASREGQGIVTIYF.

The V and J genes are TRBV7-3 and TRBJ2-3; the D gene is possibly TRBD2 (6 bases). The CDR3 runs 15 residues. V was cut by 5 bases and J by 0 bases, with 12 bases left in between. The germline V gene encodes CDR1 SGHTA and CDR2 FQGTGA. In DNA form, the CDR3 reads TGTGCCAGCAGCCCAGGCGGGACTAGCACAGATACGCAGTATTTT. Protein: CASSPGGTSTDTQYF.

This chain joins TRBV5-1 and TRBJ2-5, with 9 positions matching TRBD2. Germline CDR1 reads SGHRS; CDR2 reads YFSETQ. The CDR3 loop spans 14 amino acids. V was pared by 1 base and J by 7 bases, with 5 bases of the junction left unmatched. The CDR3: CASSLPSGEGTQYF. CDR3 DNA sequence: TGCGCCAGCAGCTTGCCTAGCGGGGAAGGGACCCAGTACTTC.

The chain recombines TRBV11-2 with TRBJ1-2, with D possibly TRBD1 on 6 matching bases. V was pared by 1 base and J by 4 bases, with 19 bases between. This CDR3 is built from 17 residues. Germline V gene sequence: CDR1 SGHAT, CDR2 FQNNGV. The CDR3 DNA is TGTGCCAGCAGCTTAGCCCCGGGACACCGCGACGGCTATGGCTACACCTTC. Translating it yields CASSLAPGHRDGYGYTF.

This clone was observed a few times. The chain carries TRBV3-1 (or the pseudogene TRBV3-2) and TRBJ2-3; D unclear. Germline V lookup: CDR1 LGHDT, CDR2 YNNKEL (reference sequence). V was cut by 1 base and J by 5 bases, with 7 bases left in between. The CDR3 has 13 residues. The CDR3: CASSQVVGDTQYF. CDR3 DNA sequence: TGTGCCAGCAGCCAAGTGGTTGGAGATACGCAGTATTTT.

The chain links TRBV6-5 to TRBJ1-5; D is unresolved. The germline V and J ends were trimmed by 0 bases and 1 base, with 4 bases remaining between them. The CDR3 runs 14 residues. The germline V gene has CDR1 MNHEY and CDR2 SVGAGI. CDR3 region: CASSYSSSNQPQHF. The CDR3 DNA is TGTGCCAGCAGTTACTCGAGCAGCAATCAGCCCCAGCATTTT.

The sample holds one count of this clone. J is TRBJ1-1 and V is TRBV5-1; D may be TRBD1 (6 bases). V lost 0 bases to trimming and J lost 0 bases, with 12 bases between them. CDR3 length: 16 residues. Per the germline V gene, CDR1 is SGHRS and CDR2 is YFSETQ. For the CDR3, the DNA is TGCGCCAGCAGCTTGGCCGCAGGGGCCATGAACACTGAAGCTTTCTTT. Translation gives CASSLAAGAMNTEAFF.

The chain couples TRBV5-1 to TRBJ2-5; 7 nucleotides agree with TRBD1. Germline CDR1 reads SGHRS; CDR2 reads YFSETQ. V was clipped by 2 bases and J by 1 base; unmatched bases: 2. This CDR3 contains 14 residues. This chain's CDR3 is CASSLRDSQETQYF. CDR3 sequence (DNA): TGCGCCAGCAGCTTACGGGACAGCCAAGAGACCCAGTACTTC. The full variable domain, with the rest looked up from reference TRBV5-1 and TRBJ2-5, is KAGVTQTPRYLIKTRGQQVTLSCSPISGHRSVSWYQQTPGQGLQFLFEYFSETQRNKGNFPGRFSGRQFSNSRSEMNVSTLELGDSALYLCASSLRDSQETQYFGPGTRLLVL.

This sequence joins TRBV18 and TRBJ2-5; D unclear. The CDR3 sequence is 14 residues long. Germline CDR1 KGHSH, CDR2 LQKENI. Trimming shortened V by 4 bases and J by 3 bases, and 12 bases separated the two germline ends. Written as DNA, the CDR3 is TGTGCCAGCTCACATAGAACCCGGGAAGAGACCCAGTACTTC. This encodes CASSHRTREETQYF.

This chain connects TRBV27 to TRBJ1-4; tentatively, D is TRBD1 (6 bases). The germline gives CDR1 MNHEY, CDR2 SMNVEV (reference sequence). Trimming removed 5 bases at V and 3 bases at J, with 13 bases between. The CDR3 loop spans 15 amino acids. This CDR3 is CASSPADRPNEKLFF. The CDR3 DNA is TGTGCCAGCAGTCCCGCCGACAGGCCTAATGAAAAACTGTTTTTT.

The chain is built from TRBV14 and TRBJ2-2; D assignment may be TRBD1 or TRBD2 (5 bases each). V lost 2 bases and J lost 0, with 10 bases in between. The CDR3 consists of 16 residues. The V gene's germline CDR1 is SGHDN and CDR2 FVKESK. The CDR3 spells CASSQWGTANTGELFF. CDR3 bases: TGTGCCAGCAGCCAATGGGGGACGGCGAACACCGGGGAGCTGTTTTTT.

The chain carries TRBV5-4 and TRBJ2-2; 11 bases are shared with TRBD1. The CDR3 is 14 amino acids. Germline V lookup: CDR1 SGHNT, CDR2 YYREEE (reference sequence). Germline trimming cut 4 bases from V and 5 bases from J; bases unmatched to any gene: 1. The CDR3 bases are TGTGCCAGCAGCCGGGACAGGGGGACCGGGGAGCTGTTTTTT. This codes for CASSRDRGTGELFF.

This clone showed up just once. The chain combines TRBV6-1 with TRBJ1-4, with D possibly matching TRBD1 (5 bases). The CDR3 is 14 amino acids. The germline V and J ends were trimmed by 2 bases and 8 bases, with 12 bases remaining between them. Germline assignment: CDR1 MNHNS and CDR2 SASEGT. Here the CDR3 reads CASSEKGRSEKLFF. DNA of the CDR3: TGTGCCAGCAGTGAAAAGGGGAGAAGCGAAAAACTGTTTTTT.

The chain uses TRBV28 and TRBJ1-1; D gene uncertain. This CDR3 is 12 amino acids long. Germline V gives CDR1 MDHEN, CDR2 SYDVKM. The V end lost 6 bases, the J end lost 4 bases, and 9 bases lay between the germline ends. Here the CDR3 reads CASSPRVTEAFF. The CDR3 coding sequence is TGTGCCAGCAGCCCCCGAGTCACTGAAGCTTTCTTT.

V usage is TRBV5-1 and J usage is TRBJ2-2; D may be TRBD1 (6 bases). CDR1 and CDR2 from the germline V gene are SGHRS and YFSETQ. CDR3 size: 15 residues. With 3 bases removed from V and 3 bases from J, the gap between germline ends came to 12 bases. The CDR3 region is CASSYRVADTGELFF. CDR3 nucleotides: TGCGCCAGCAGCTACAGGGTTGCGGACACCGGGGAGCTGTTTTTT.

The CDR3 bases are TGTGCCAGCAGTTTCACAGGGGCTTCTGGAAACACCATATATTTT. It yields the protein CASSFTGASGNTIYF. The chain combines TRBV7-3 with TRBJ1-3, with 7 bases matching TRBD1. V lost 6 bases, J lost 1 base, and 6 bases stayed unmatched. This CDR3 is 15 amino acids long. Germline V gives CDR1 SGHTA, CDR2 FQGTGA.